The 5 T cell receptor beta chains below come from one sample, sequenced in a study of monozygotic twins with cystic fibrosis. Libraries were prepared by immunoSEQ multiplex PCR; TCRdb keeps only in-frame clonotypes and omits some of them. Of fewer than 30,000 clones in the sample, 95% to 98% were seen once. The sample comprised blood. The source is a girl aged 2 to 9 with cystic fibrosis.

The chain recombines TRBV12-1 with TRBJ2-7; the table's TRBD2 call for D was not verified on the DNA. TRBV12-1 counts as a pseudogene. This CDR3 region has 15 residues. DNA for the CDR3: TGTGCCAGCAGCTTTGCCGTGACTAGCTCCTACGAGCAGTACTTC. Encoded protein: CASSFAVTSSYEQYF.

This clone was observed once. The rearrangement links TRBV11-2 to TRBJ2-7; 10 positions agree with TRBD2. The ends lost 3 bases at V and 5 bases at J; junction bases unmatched: 4. The germline V gene encodes CDR1 SGHAT and CDR2 FQNNGV. The CDR3 is 14 residues long. CDR3 coding DNA: TGTGCCAGCAGCTTTGGAGCGGGAGGGAACGAGCAGTACTTC. Translating gives CASSFGAGGNEQYF.

The DNA of the CDR3 is TGCGCCAGCAGTGAGCTGAGGACCGTCTCCTACGAGCAGTACTTC. Its translation: CASSELRTVSYEQYF. V is TRBV10-2 and J is TRBJ2-7; no firm D call. Between the trimmed V and J ends, which lost 2 bases and 0 bases, there was a span of 11 bases. Germline lookup yields CDR1 WSHSY and CDR2 SAAADI. CDR3 size: 15 residues.

The J gene is TRBJ2-7, the V gene TRBV5-5; D is possibly TRBD2 (5 bases). Trimming took off 6 bases at V and 2 bases at J, with 9 bases between the two ends. Looked up from germline, CDR1 is SGHKS and CDR2 is YYEKEE (reference sequence). The length of the CDR3 is 12 residues. CDR3 region: CASISGAYEQYF. The CDR3 coding sequence is TGTGCCAGCATCTCCGGGGCCTACGAGCAGTACTTC.

The rearrangement uses TRBV5-6 and TRBJ1-2; D perhaps matches TRBD1 (5 bases). Germline V CDR1 and CDR2: SGHDT, YYEEEE. Between the trimmed V and J ends, which lost 6 bases and 4 bases, there was a span of 16 bases. The CDR3 contains 14 residues. CDR3 region: CASTHGGGGYGYTF. As DNA, the CDR3 is TGTGCCAGCACCCACGGTGGGGGAGGCTATGGCTACACCTTC.